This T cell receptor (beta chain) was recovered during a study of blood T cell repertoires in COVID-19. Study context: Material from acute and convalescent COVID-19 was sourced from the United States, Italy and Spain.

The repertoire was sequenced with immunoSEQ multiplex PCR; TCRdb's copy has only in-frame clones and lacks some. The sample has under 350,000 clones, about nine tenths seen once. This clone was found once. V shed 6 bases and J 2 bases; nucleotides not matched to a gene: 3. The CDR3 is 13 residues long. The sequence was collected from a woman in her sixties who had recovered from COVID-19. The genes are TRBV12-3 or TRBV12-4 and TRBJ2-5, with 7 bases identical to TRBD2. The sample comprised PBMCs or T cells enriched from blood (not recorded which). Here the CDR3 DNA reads TGTGCCAGCAGCGGGACTATTCAAGAGACCCAGTACTTC. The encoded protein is CASSGTIQETQYF.